The entry that follows covers one T cell receptor (beta chain) sequence. This clone's antigen is unknown. No base quality information exists; no much larger clone differs at one position. TCR beta VDJ combination and CDR3 sequence profiling used genomic DNA as the template. TCR repertoire sequencing was run on an Illumina HiSeq 2000. The study's own analysis went as follows. TRBV/TRBJ rearrangement plots, CDR3 size and DJ length profiles, and Simpson's diversity index were used to assess repertoires. The immunodominant clone was defined as the most abundant DNA sequence in deep sequencing data. CDR3 amino acid sequences were screened for sharing across subjects and compared with published repertoires and the VDJdb database. TCRdb trimmed public reads at Q25 via fastp, called clones via MiXCR and kept in-frame beta chains. Merged by CDR3 protein, the rows form single entries marked with the most common genes and DNA. For this entry, the V and J calls and clone size follow TCRdb and not the study's own pipeline. This sample gives about 64,000 distinct CDR3 sequences in total; roughly 58% of them show up just once. The ten top clones hold around 2.3% of the sample.

This sample was included in a study of CD8+CD57+ T cells in acquired aplastic anemia (dated by TCRdb to between 2018 and 2020). Context from the whole study: A mean of approximately 2.9 ug of DNA, ranging from roughly 0.18 to 30 ug, was extracted from sorted CD4+ and CD8+ cells. An average of approximately 9.8 million reads for CD4+ cells and 11.0 million reads for CD8+ cells was obtained from healthy donor samples. The investigation overall reported the following: Although 25 to 30 CD8+ CDR3 sequences were shared by patients and controls, these sequences appeared highly expressed in patients and within the immunodominant clones of patients. CD8+ Simpson's diversity did not differ significantly between patients and healthy controls (P=0.060).

The study deep-sequenced TCR repertoires of sorted CD4+ and CD8+ blood T cells from severe aplastic anemia patients and healthy subjects. Ficoll-Paque density gradient centrifugation was used to isolate peripheral blood mononuclear cells. Before DNA extraction, CD4+ and CD8+ T cells were sorted by FACS or by magnetic beads. CDR1 and CDR2 (SGHTA, FQGNSA) derive from the germline V gene. A distance of 11 bases separates the germline ends of V and J, which lose 5 bases and 1 base respectively. The CDR3, from cysteine to phenylalanine, totals 14 residues. Of the read, only the CDR3 DNA is kept; its 42 bases are in frame from base 1.

The sequence was collected from a human donor in good health, serving as a control. The sample taken for sequencing was sorted CD4+, CD8+, or CD8+CD57+ T cells (not recorded which) from PBMCs. The chain uses TRBV7-2 and TRBJ2-5, with a tentative D call of TRBD1 or TRBD2, each matching 6 bases. CDR3 loop: CASSSRGRQETQYF. The DNA reads as follows: TGTGCCAGCAGCAGTCGGGGGCGCCAAGAGACCCAGTACTTC.